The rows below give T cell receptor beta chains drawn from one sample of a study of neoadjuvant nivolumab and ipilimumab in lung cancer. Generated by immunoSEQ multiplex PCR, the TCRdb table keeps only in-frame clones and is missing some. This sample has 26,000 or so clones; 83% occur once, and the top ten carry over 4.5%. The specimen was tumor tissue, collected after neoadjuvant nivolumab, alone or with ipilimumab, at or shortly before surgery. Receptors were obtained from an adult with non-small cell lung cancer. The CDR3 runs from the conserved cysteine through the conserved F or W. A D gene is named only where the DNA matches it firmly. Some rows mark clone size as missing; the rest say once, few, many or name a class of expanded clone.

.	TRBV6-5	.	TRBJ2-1	TGTGCCAGCAGTTACCTCGGAGCCAATGAGCAGTTCTTC	CASSYLGANEQFF
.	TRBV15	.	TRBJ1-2	TGTGCCACCAGCAGAGACAGGGCTAACTATGGCTACACCTTC	CATSRDRANYGYTF
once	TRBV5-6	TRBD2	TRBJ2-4	TGTGCCAGCAGCTTGGGGGGGGGTGGATTCAAAAACATTCAGTACTTC	CASSLGGGGFKNIQYF
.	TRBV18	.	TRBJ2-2	TGTGCCAGCGGGACTTCTTTAACCGGGGAGCTGTTTTTT	CASGTSLTGELFF
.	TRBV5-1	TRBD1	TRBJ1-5	TGCGCCAGCAGCTTGGGGGACAGGGAAAATCAGCCCCAGCATTTT	CASSLGDRENQPQHF
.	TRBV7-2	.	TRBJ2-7	TGTGCCAGCAGCTTTTACAAGACCTACGAGCAGTACTTC	CASSFYKTYEQYF
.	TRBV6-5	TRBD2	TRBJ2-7	TGTGCCAGCAGTAAAACTAGCGGGGGGACCTACGAGCAGTACTTC	CASSKTSGGTYEQYF
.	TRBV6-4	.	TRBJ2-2	TGTGCCAGCAGTCGGGGGAACACCGGGGAGCTGTTTTTT	CASSRGNTGELFF
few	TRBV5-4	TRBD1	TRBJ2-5	TGTGCCAGCAGCAGGGACAGTCAAGAGACCCAGTACTTC	CASSRDSQETQYF
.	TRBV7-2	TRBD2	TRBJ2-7	TGTGCCAGCAGCTTAAGACTAGCGGGAGACGAGCAGTACTTC	CASSLRLAGDEQYF
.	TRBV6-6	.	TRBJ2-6	TGTGCCAGCAGTTCCACAACGGGGGGGGCCAACGTCCTGACTTTC	CASSSTTGGANVLTF
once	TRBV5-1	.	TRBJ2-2	TGCGCCAGCAGCTTGGTAGCAGGGAGTCCGAGCGGGGAGCTGTTTTTT	CASSLVAGSPSGELFF
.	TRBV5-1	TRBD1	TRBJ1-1	TGCGCCAGCAGCTTCGGGACAGGGGGCGCACATACTGAAGCTTTCTTT	CASSFGTGGAHTEAFF
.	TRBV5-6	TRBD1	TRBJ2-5	TGTGCCAGCAGCTGGACAGGGTTTGAGGGTCTAGAGACCCAGTACTTC	CASSWTGFEGLETQYF
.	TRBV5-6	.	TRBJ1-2	TGTGCCAGCAGCTTGGCCTCGCGATATGGCTACACCTTC	CASSLASRYGYTF
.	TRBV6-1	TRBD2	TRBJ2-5	TGTGCCAGCGACAGGACTAGCGGGGGGCAAGAGACCCAGTACTTC	CASDRTSGGQETQYF
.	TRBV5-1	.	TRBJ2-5	TGCGCCAGCAGTTATGAGGGAAGAGAGACCCAGTACTTC	CASSYEGRETQYF
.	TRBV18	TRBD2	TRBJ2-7	TGTGCCAGCTCCCTATCAGCGGGAGCCACCTACGAGCAGTACTTC	CASSLSAGATYEQYF
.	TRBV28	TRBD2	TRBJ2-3	TGTGCCAGCGCTACATCGCCCTCTAGCGGGGGGGCAGATACGCAGTATTTT	CASATSPSSGGADTQYF
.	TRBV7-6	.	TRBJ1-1	TGTGCCAGCAGCCCTCAGGGAGGGAACACTGAAGCTTTCTTT	CASSPQGGNTEAFF
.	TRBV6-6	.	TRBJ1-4	TGTGCCAGCAGTTATGGTCCCCCCGGTGAAAAACTGTTTTTT	CASSYGPPGEKLFF
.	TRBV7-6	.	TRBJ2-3	TGTGCCAGCAGCTTAGATGAGATCACAGATACGCAGTATTTT	CASSLDEITDTQYF
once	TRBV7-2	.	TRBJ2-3	TGTGCCAGCAGCTTATTGGGGCCCACAGATACGCAGTATTTT	CASSLLGPTDTQYF
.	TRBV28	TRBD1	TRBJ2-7	TGTGCCAGCAGTTCCGGGACAGGGTCCTACGAGCAGTACTTC	CASSSGTGSYEQYF
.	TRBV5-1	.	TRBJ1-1	TGCGCCAGCAGCTTGGTTCCGGGCATGAACACTGAAGCTTTCTTT	CASSLVPGMNTEAFF